Following are 14 T cell receptor beta chains from one sample sequenced in a study of blood T cell repertoires in COVID-19. Using immunoSEQ multiplex PCR, the repertoire was profiled, and TCRdb retains in-frame clones only, with some absent. The sample gives about 160,000 clones, 85% of which show up once; 3% to 3.5% is in the top ten. The sequencing input was peripheral blood. The receptors here all came from a human donor with acute or convalescent COVID-19. The donor label of this sample is uncertain.

V gene TRBV11-2 combines with J gene TRBJ1-6, with 8 bases aligning to TRBD1. Germline V gene data show CDR1 as SGHAT and CDR2 as FQNNGV. The CDR3 is 15 amino acids. V dropped 4 bases and J dropped 7; count of bases not matched to a gene: 6. The CDR3: CASSSRQGLNSPLHF. CDR3 coding DNA: TGTGCCAGCAGCTCCAGACAGGGGCTAAATTCACCCCTCCACTTT.

The chain recombines TRBV5-3 with TRBJ2-2; no clear D. TRBV5-3 is an open reading frame, and its role is uncertain. V shed 0 bases and J shed 8 bases, with 11 bases lying between them. The CDR3 is 14 amino acids. The CDR3: CARSLDAASGELFF. The DNA of the CDR3 is TGTGCCAGAAGCTTGGACGCAGCGTCTGGGGAGCTGTTTTTT.

The chain joins TRBV19 to TRBJ2-3; a weak D match, TRBD2 (6 bases). The length of the CDR3 is 15 residues. Germline-derived CDR1 and CDR2 are LNHDA and SQIVND (reference sequence). Trimming removed 6 bases at V and 2 bases at J, with 15 bases between. Here the CDR3 reads CASRPRRGFTDTQYF. As DNA, the CDR3 is TGTGCCAGTAGGCCCCGGCGGGGTTTCACAGATACGCAGTATTTT.

Comments on this clone: The same CDR3 is also encoded by other DNA sequences in this sample. The V and J genes are TRBV5-1 and TRBJ1-2; D is perhaps TRBD1 (5 bases). Germline V gives CDR1 SGHRS, CDR2 YFSETQ. Trimming removed 0 bases from V and 4 bases from J, with 7 bases in between. The CDR3 covers 13 residues. The CDR3 bases are TGCGCCAGCAGCTTGGAAGACAGCTATGGCTACACCTTC. Protein sequence: CASSLEDSYGYTF.

The chain links TRBV19 to TRBJ1-1, with TRBD1 as a possible D gene (6 bases). V lost 3 bases and J 7 bases, leaving 15 bases between the germline ends. The CDR3 is made up of 14 amino acids. Germline V lookup: CDR1 LNHDA, CDR2 SQIVND (reference sequence). CDR3 in DNA: TGTGCCAGTAGTATTCAGGGGACCCTAAATGAAGCTTTCTTT. It is translated as CASSIQGTLNEAFF.

The genes are TRBV5-1 and TRBJ2-3, with D perhaps matching TRBD1 (6 bases). V was clipped by 2 bases and J by 0 bases, with 16 bases between them. This CDR3 has 17 residues. In germline, CDR1 is SGHRS, CDR2 YFSETQ. CDR3 in DNA: TGCGCCAGCAGCTTAACCGACAGGCCACTTAGCACAGATACGCAGTATTTT. Translated: CASSLTDRPLSTDTQYF. The full variable domain, completed using reference TRBV5-1 and TRBJ2-3, is KAGVTQTPRYLIKTRGQQVTLSCSPISGHRSVSWYQQTPGQGLQFLFEYFSETQRNKGNFPGRFSGRQFSNSRSEMNVSTLELGDSALYLCASSLTDRPLSTDTQYFGPGTRLTVL.

The chain carries TRBV4-2 and TRBJ2-3; 10 bases are a match to TRBD2. V trimming: 0 bases; J trimming: 7 bases; junction bases outside the gene matches: 13. This CDR3 comprises 18 residues. Germline V lookup: CDR1 LGHNA, CDR2 YNFKEQ. The CDR3 sequence is CASSQEGAKRGGIYTQYF. As DNA, the CDR3 is TGTGCCAGCAGCCAAGAGGGGGCCAAGCGGGGGGGCATTTATACGCAGTATTTT.

The CDR3 bases are TGCGCCAGCAGCCCCACTACAGGGAACCAAGAGACCCAGTACTTC. As protein: CASSPTTGNQETQYF. The rearrangement uses TRBV5-1 and TRBJ2-5; TRBD1 might be the D (6 bases). The CDR3 has 15 residues. The V and J ends lost 4 bases and 0 bases respectively, with 13 bases between them. The germline CDR1 and CDR2 sequences are SGHRS and YFSETQ.

This rearrangement joins TRBV19 to TRBJ1-1; D gene uncertain. V lost 3 bases, J lost 3 bases, and 8 bases lay in between. The CDR3 totals 13 residues. CDR1 and CDR2 (germline): LNHDA, SQIVND (reference sequence). In DNA form, the CDR3 reads TGTGCCAGTAGTATGAGGCGGGACACTGAAGCTTTCTTT. Translated, it gives CASSMRRDTEAFF.

This rearrangement joins TRBV24-1 to TRBJ1-1; 12 bases agree with TRBD1. This CDR3 is 15 amino acids long. Germline V gene lookup returns CDR1 KGHDR and CDR2 SFDVKD. J lost 11 bases, V lost 3 bases, and 9 bases had no gene match. For the CDR3, the DNA is TGTGCCACCAGTGATGGTCCGGGACAGGGGGCCGGGGCTTTCTTT. This codes for CATSDGPGQGAGAFF.

The CDR3 sequence: CASSQDRRVDPHGYTF. The CDR3 DNA follows: TGTGCCAGCAGCCAAGATAGGCGGGTTGATCCCCATGGCTACACCTTC. The V call is TRBV3-1 (or the pseudogene TRBV3-2), the J call TRBJ1-2; D not resolved. V lost 0 bases to trimming and J lost 6 bases, with 17 bases between them. The CDR3 sequence is 16 residues long. Germline V gene data show CDR1 as LGHDT and CDR2 as YNNKEL (reference sequence).

V is TRBV7-3 and J is TRBJ2-3, with 9 bases identical to TRBD1. V shed 3 bases, J shed 7 bases, and the junction held 2 bases outside the gene matches. Germline CDR1 reads SGHTA; CDR2 reads FQGTGA. CDR3 length equals 13 residues. In DNA, the CDR3 is TGTGCCAGCAGCTTGGGACAGGGATATACGCAGTATTTT. Protein product: CASSLGQGYTQYF.

V gene TRBV5-8 combines with J gene TRBJ1-4, with D perhaps TRBD1 (6 bases). This CDR3 is built from 16 residues. Germline lookup yields CDR1 SGHTS and CDR2 YDEGEE. Trimming removed 9 bases at V and 1 base at J, with 19 bases between. This CDR3 is CATCFRQGITNEKLFF. The CDR3 DNA sequence: TGTGCCACCTGCTTCCGGCAGGGGATAACTAATGAAAAACTGTTTTTT.

The V and J genes are TRBV19 and TRBJ1-3; D unclear. Per germline, CDR1 LNHDA and CDR2 SQIVND (reference sequence). This CDR3 spans 15 amino acids. V lost 3 bases, J lost 0 bases, and 9 bases lay in between. CDR3 amino acids: CASSILRNSGNTIYF. CDR3 in DNA: TGTGCCAGTAGTATTCTCAGGAACTCTGGAAACACCATATATTTT.